This T cell receptor (beta chain) stems from a study of T cell responses to AZD1222 COVID-19 vaccine. The assay was immunoSEQ multiplex PCR, and TCRdb's table has in-frame clones only and misses some. The repertoire holds 150,000 to 200,000 clones, with 75% to 90% as singletons. Germline-derived CDR1 and CDR2 are MNHEY and SMNVEV (reference sequence). Deletions cut 2 bases from V and 3 bases from J, with 11 bases between. This CDR3 has 14 residues. This TCR derives from an adult in good health. The material sequenced was peripheral blood, taken on day 0 of MenACWY control vaccination. The chain combines TRBV27 with TRBJ2-7, with D perhaps TRBD1 or TRBD2 (6 bases each). In DNA, the CDR3 is TGTGCCAGCAGTTTAGACCGGGGGCTCTACGAGCAGTACTTC. Amino acids: CASSLDRGLYEQYF.